The 11 T cell receptor beta chains presented below share a single source sample, sequenced in a study of T cells in Graves' hyperthyroidism and ophthalmopathy. TCR beta CDR3 sequences were amplified from RNA transcripts. The HTBI set primed first-round TCR CDR3 RT-PCR. MiXCR was run by TCRdb on the multiplex PCR reads, yielding one entry per CDR3 protein. The sample carries approximately 510,000 distinct CDR3 sequences, around 43% recorded once. Material for sequencing was peripheral blood or thyroid tissue (not recorded which). Receptors originate from an adult woman with Graves' disease, either hyperthyroidism or ophthalmopathy (not recorded which).

The J gene is TRBJ2-2, the V gene TRBV12-3 or TRBV12-4; 8 nucleotides match TRBD2. The CDR3 covers 17 residues. J gave up 6 bases and V 5 bases, and 14 bases lay outside the gene matches. The CDR3 region has the DNA TGTGCCAGCAGTCGACTAGCGCTGGGCAGGTCCCCCGGGGAGCTGTTTTTT. This translates into CASSRLALGRSPGELFF.

The J gene is TRBJ2-6, the V gene TRBV12-3 or TRBV12-4, with D perhaps TRBD1 or TRBD2 (5 bases each). The V and J ends lost 2 bases and 2 bases respectively, with 13 bases between them. The CDR3 spans 17 residues. CDR3 sequence reads: CASSLRGLRTGANVLTF. In DNA form, the CDR3 reads TGTGCCAGCAGTTTACGGGGCCTCCGAACTGGGGCCAACGTCCTGACTTTC.

The sample holds a few counts of this clonotype. The chain has TRBV19 and TRBJ1-1; TRBD1 might be the D (5 bases). Germline CDR1 reads LNHDA; CDR2 reads SQIVND (reference sequence). The V end was cut by 5 bases, the J end by 0 bases, with 16 bases between. The CDR3 is 16 residues long. The CDR3 spells CASSFLGARLNTEAFF. The CDR3 DNA reads as TGTGCCAGTAGTTTCCTAGGGGCCCGCTTGAACACTGAAGCTTTCTTT. The full variable domain, in which reference TRBV19 and TRBJ1-1 provide the parts outside the CDR3, is DGGITQSPKYLFRKEGQNVTLSCEQNLNHDAMYWYRQDPGQGLRLIYYSQIVNDFQKGDIAEGYSVSREKKESFPLTVTSAQKNPTAFYLCASSFLGARLNTEAFFGQGTRLTVV.

This clonotype has just a few counts. V gene TRBV27 combines with J gene TRBJ1-6, with D unresolved. The CDR3 runs 12 residues. The V gene lost 4 bases and the J gene lost 10 bases, with 8 bases spanning the gap. CDR1 MNHEY and CDR2 SMNVEV come from the germline V gene (reference sequence). The CDR3, as DNA: TGTGCCAGCAGTTGGATCGGGTCACCCCTCCACTTT. Its translation: CASSWIGSPLHF.

This clonotype showed up just a few times. V gene TRBV10-3 combines with J gene TRBJ1-6; D is unresolved. Between the trimmed V and J ends, which lost 6 bases and 6 bases, there was a span of 9 bases. The CDR3 contains 13 residues. Per the germline V gene, CDR1 is ENHRY and CDR2 is SYGVKD. The CDR3 coding sequence is TGTGCCATCAGCCCGGGGAGTAATTCACCCCTCCACTTT. As protein: CAISPGSNSPLHF.

In its sample, this clonotype was seen a few times. The genes are TRBV11-2 and TRBJ1-4, with D maybe TRBD1 (5 bases). Per the germline V gene, CDR1 is SGHAT and CDR2 is FQNNGV. The CDR3 loop spans 16 amino acids. V was trimmed by 7 bases and J by 2 bases, leaving 17 bases between them. The DNA for the CDR3 is TGTGCCAGCACCTCGGGACCGAAAGACACTAATGAAAAACTGTTTTTT. This translates into CASTSGPKDTNEKLFF.

J is TRBJ1-1 and V is TRBV29-1; D is possibly TRBD1 (5 bases). The CDR3 runs 13 residues. CDR1 is SQVTM and CDR2 is ANQGSEA in the germline V gene. The V and J ends lost 4 bases and 4 bases respectively, with 13 bases between them. The CDR3 sequence is CSVARRAGTEAFF. DNA of the CDR3: TGCAGCGTTGCCCGCAGGGCGGGCACTGAAGCTTTCTTT.

This chain links TRBV24-1 with TRBJ1-1; D is possibly TRBD1 (6 bases). Germline V gives CDR1 KGHDR, CDR2 SFDVKD. The CDR3 runs 12 residues. V was shortened by 2 bases and J by 11 bases, with 11 bases between the two germline ends. The CDR3 DNA reads TGTGCCACCAGTGATTCACAGGGCAAGGCTTTCTTT. Amino acid sequence: CATSDSQGKAFF.

This sequence joins TRBV28 and TRBJ2-5; 7 nucleotides agree with TRBD1. Trimming removed 4 bases from V and 3 bases from J; junction bases left unmatched: 8. Germline assignment: CDR1 MDHEN and CDR2 SYDVKM. CDR3 size: 15 residues. CDR3 region: CASSYVRGGEETQYF. The CDR3 region has the DNA TGTGCCAGCAGTTATGTTCGAGGGGGCGAAGAGACCCAGTACTTC.

This clonotype has at least ten counts. J is TRBJ1-5 and V is TRBV20-1; maybe TRBD1 (5 bases). The CDR3 is made up of 13 amino acids. Germline CDR1 is DFQATT and CDR2 is SNEGSKA (reference sequence). Deletions cut 2 bases from V and 5 bases from J, with 10 bases between. The CDR3 sequence is CSARTRVHQPQHF. The CDR3 region has the DNA TGCAGTGCTAGAACCAGGGTCCATCAGCCCCAGCATTTT.

The chain is built from TRBV10-3 and TRBJ1-5, with unresolved D. V was trimmed by 0 bases and J by 11 bases, leaving 20 bases between them. Germline lookup yields CDR1 ENHRY and CDR2 SYGVKD. The CDR3 consists of 16 residues. The CDR3 coding sequence is TGTGCCATCAGTGAGTCGGGGAGTTCGGGGAAAAAAGCCCAGCATTTT. Amino acids: CAISESGSSGKKAQHF.